The 21 T cell receptor beta chains in this list originate from one sample, sequenced in a study of tumor-infiltrating lymphocytes in primary liver carcinoma. The study co-extracted DNA and RNA from around 20-30 mg of unsorted bulk tissue. TCR beta cDNA was reverse-transcribed from around 0.55 ug of total RNA. The reaction used a constant-region primer and ProtoScript II reverse transcriptase. Three nested multiplex PCR rounds, a slightly modified ARM-PCR method, built the TCR beta libraries. With TRBV1-TRBV30 forward primers and a C-beta reverse primer, the first two PCR rounds were run for roughly 10 cycles each. TCRdb itself ran the multiplex PCR reads through MiXCR, one entry per CDR3 protein. The sample includes 120,000 or so distinct CDR3 sequences, 65% seen only once; the top ten take approximately 9.7%. Sequences were obtained from liver tumor tissue from sampling region 1. Subset denoted: tumor region T1, superior pole. These receptor sequences come from a woman aged 55-75 years with primary liver carcinoma and hepatitis B virus infection.

A remark on this clonotype: This clone may be a read error of a much larger clone one base away. The V and J genes are TRBV29-1 and TRBJ2-7, with 8 bases lining up with TRBD2. Per the germline V gene, CDR1 is SQVTM and CDR2 is ANQGSEA. The CDR3 has 12 amino acids. DNA of the CDR3: TGCACCGCCCCGGGACTAGCCTACGAGCAGTACTTC. Protein: CTAPGLAYEQYF.

Concerning this clonotype itself: A junction boundary mismatches the germline segment, possibly from a read error. The chain joins TRBV5-6 to TRBJ2-5; D might be TRBD2 (5 bases). The CDR3 is 16 amino acids. In germline, CDR1 is SGHDT, CDR2 YYEEEE. This CDR3 is CASSLDRGTCDETHYF. The CDR3 DNA reads as TGTGCCAGCAGCTTGGATCGGGGTACTTGTGATGAGACCCACTACTTC.

To note about this clonotype: The junction departs from germline at one end; a sequencing error may be responsible. This chain connects TRBV11-2 to TRBJ2-1; tentatively, D is TRBD1 or TRBD2 (5 bases each). From germline, CDR1 is SGHAT and CDR2 FQNNGV. CDR3 length equals 15 residues. The CDR3 DNA reads as TGTGTCAGCAGCTCGGGACCAGGGTCCTACAATGAGCAGTTCTTC. This translates into CVSSSGPGSYNEQFF.

J is TRBJ2-7 and V is TRBV7-2; D not certain. The CDR3 is 14 amino acids. Germline loops: CDR1 SGHTA, CDR2 FQGNSA. V was clipped by 4 bases and J by 6 bases, with 16 bases between them. The CDR3 DNA is TGTGCCAGCAGCTGGGATGTACTTGGATGCGAGCAGTACTTC. Protein product: CASSWDVLGCEQYF.

The V and J genes are TRBV11-2 and TRBJ2-1; perhaps TRBD1 as D (5 bases). The V gene's germline CDR1 is SGHAT and CDR2 FQNNGV. With 8 bases removed from V and 2 bases from J, the gap between germline ends came to 13 bases. The CDR3 runs to 14 residues. CDR3 amino acids: CASGPWGPYNEQFF. The DNA of the CDR3 is TGTGCCAGCGGCCCCTGGGGCCCCTACAATGAGCAGTTCTTC.

This chain links TRBV10-3 with TRBJ2-5; 7 bases agree with TRBD2. Germline V gene sequence: CDR1 ENHRY, CDR2 SYGVKD. The V gene end was trimmed by 3 bases and the J gene end by 9 bases; junction bases not matched to a gene: 25. The CDR3 sequence is 19 residues long. This CDR3 is CAISERSRGAGGIREAQYF. The CDR3 bases are TGTGCCATCAGTGAACGGTCAAGGGGCGCCGGGGGAATACGGGAGGCCCAGTACTTC.

Worth noting for this clonotype: The conserved closing phenylalanine or tryptophan is absent in this CDR3, likely reflecting a read error. For the CDR3, the DNA is TGTGCCAGCAGCTTACAGGACAGGGGGCAAGGCACTGAAGCTTTCTCT. This encodes CASSLQDRGQGTEAFS. This chain uses TRBV11-1 with TRBJ1-1; 11 positions agree with TRBD1. J gave up 4 bases and V 2 bases, and 6 bases lay outside the gene matches. Germline lookup yields CDR1 SGHAT and CDR2 FQDESV (reference sequence). The CDR3 length is 16 residues.

On this clonotype: At one boundary the junction diverges from the germline segment, which might be a read error. The CDR3 spells CASSLETGTREQSF. CDR3 DNA sequence: TGTGCCAGCAGCTTGGAGACCGGGACGAGAGAGCAGTCCTTC. The V and J genes are TRBV11-2 and TRBJ2-1, with D perhaps given as TRBD1 or TRBD2 (5 bases each). CDR1 is SGHAT, CDR2 FQNNGV, per germline. The CDR3 spans 14 residues. The full variable domain, rest sourced from reference TRBV11-2 and TRBJ2-1, is EAGVAQSPRYKIIEKRQSVAFWCNPISGHATLYWYQQILGQGPKLLIQFQNNGVVDDSQLPKDRFSAERLKGVDSTLKIQPAKLEDSAVYLCASSLETGTREQSFGPGTRLTVL.

Concerning this clonotype itself: This may be a read error: a much more frequent sequence differs by one nucleotide. The chain recombines TRBV12-3 or TRBV12-4 with TRBJ1-1, with 11 nucleotides matching TRBD1. This CDR3 contains 15 residues. The CDR3 DNA is TGTGCCAGCAGTCCCGGGACAGGGGGTACCCTTGAAGGTTTCTTT. This sequence encodes CASSPGTGGTLEGFF.

Details on this clonotype: This may be a read error: a much more frequent sequence differs by one nucleotide. The chain is built from TRBV12-3 or TRBV12-4 and TRBJ2-5, with 12 bases fitting TRBD2. This CDR3 is 16 amino acids long. In DNA form, the CDR3 reads TGTGTCAGCAGTTTCCGACTAGCGGGAGAAGGGGAGACCCAGTACTTC. This gives the protein CVSSFRLAGEGETQYF.

The rearrangement joins TRBV28 to TRBJ2-2, with D possibly TRBD2 on 5 matching bases. The CDR3 is 18 residues long. Trimming cost V 5 bases and J 6 bases, with 25 bases left between them. CDR1 and CDR2 (germline): MDHEN, SYDVKM. As DNA, the CDR3 is TGTGCCAGCAGTATATTCAGTCGGGGAAACACCCTGGCCGGGGAGCTGTTTTTT. It codes for CASSIFSRGNTLAGELFF. Full variable domain (rest looked up from reference TRBV28 and TRBJ2-2): DVKVTQSSRYLVKRTGEKVFLECVQDMDHENMFWYRQDPGLGLRLIYFSYDVKMKEKGDIPEGYSVSREKKERFSLILESASTNQTSMYLCASSIFSRGNTLAGELFFGEGSRLTVL.

In its sample, this clonotype was seen once. At one end the junction does not follow the germline gene, possibly because of a read error. The V gene is TRBV30, the J gene TRBJ1-1; the D is unclear. Looked up from germline, CDR1 is GTSNPN and CDR2 is SVGIG (reference sequence). The CDR3 loop spans 12 amino acids. The CDR3 is CARSVGSTEAFF. The CDR3 coding sequence is TGTGCCAGGAGTGTAGGTAGCACTGAAGCTTTCTTC. The variable domain in full, with the rest retrieved from reference TRBV30 and TRBJ1-1, is SQTIHQWPATLVQPVGSPLSLECTVEGTSNPNLYWYRQAAGRGLQLLFYSVGIGQISSEVPQNLSASRPQDRQFILSSKKLLLSDSGFYLCARSVGSTEAFFGQGTRLTVV.

As for this clonotype: Compared with germline, one end of the junction differs, possibly owing to a read error. The chain employs TRBV11-3 and TRBJ2-1; D perhaps matches TRBD2 (5 bases). The CDR3 loop spans 14 amino acids. In germline, CDR1 is SGHNT, CDR2 YENEEA. In nucleotides, the CDR3 is TGTGTCAGCAGCTCCGCGACTAAGTACAGTGAGCAGTTCTTC. Translating it yields CVSSSATKYSEQFF.

This clonotype appeared many times. The chain recombines TRBV6-5 with TRBJ2-5, with no clear D. The ends were cut back, 2 bases at V and 0 bases at J, with 10 bases in the middle. The CDR3 extends over 15 amino acids. Germline V gives CDR1 MNHEY, CDR2 SVGAGI. CDR3 loop: CASSYLSSYQETQYF. The DNA of the CDR3 is TGTGCCAGCAGTTACCTCTCTTCGTACCAAGAGACCCAGTACTTC.

Concerning this clonotype: A much larger clone sits a single nucleotide away, making a read error possible. DNA of the CDR3: TGTGCCAGCAGCTTTGGACTAGCGGGGCCCTACGAGCTGTACTTC. This translates into CASSFGLAGPYELYF. The V gene is TRBV7-9, the J gene TRBJ2-7; 12 positions match TRBD2. The V gene's germline CDR1 is SEHNR and CDR2 FQNEAQ (reference sequence). The CDR3 runs 15 residues.

As to this clonotype: Relative to the germline gene, one junction end is altered; a read error may explain this. The V call is TRBV11-2, the J call TRBJ2-2; 8 nucleotides agree with TRBD2. Germline loops: CDR1 SGHAT, CDR2 FQNNGV. The CDR3 is 16 residues long. The DNA for the CDR3 is TGTGCCATCGGGATGCTAGCGGGTGCGAACACCGGGGATCTGTTTTTT. Amino acid sequence: CAIGMLAGANTGDLFF.

As regards this clonotype: The junction departs from germline at one end; a sequencing error may be responsible. This chain links TRBV11-3 with TRBJ2-7; 12 bases are shared with TRBD1. Germline-derived CDR1 and CDR2 are SGHNT and YENEEA. The CDR3 is 15 residues long. The CDR3 sequence: CSSNPGTGGNYEQYF. Here the CDR3 DNA reads TGTTCCAGCAACCCCGGGACAGGGGGCAACTACGAACAGTACTTC.

In its sample, this clonotype was seen many times. The chain has TRBV29-1 and TRBJ1-1, with a weak D call TRBD1 (5 bases). V was cut by 7 bases and J by 3 bases, with 15 bases left in between. Germline V CDR1 and CDR2: SQVTM, ANQGSEA. The CDR3 is made up of 13 amino acids. The CDR3 DNA reads TGCAGCGCCGGACGGGGCGGGGACACTGAAGCTTTCTTT. Residues: CSAGRGGDTEAFF. Together with reference TRBV29-1 and TRBJ1-1, the CDR3 gives the full variable domain: SAVISQKPSRDICQRGTSLTIQCQVDSQVTMMFWYRQQPGQSLTLIATANQGSEATYESGFVIDKFPISRPNLTFSTLTVSNMSPEDSSIYLCSAGRGGDTEAFFGQGTRLTVV.

A note on this clonotype: This may be a read error: a much more frequent sequence differs by one nucleotide. The chain employs TRBV10-2 and TRBJ1-1; TRBD1 is a possible D gene (6 bases). In germline, CDR1 is WSHSY, CDR2 SAAADI. CDR3 size: 14 residues. Trimming took off 6 bases at V and 3 bases at J, with 14 bases between the two ends. CDR3 bases: TGCGCCAGCAGCAGACGGGGGGCCGACACTGAAGCTTTCTTT. Translating gives CASSRRGADTEAFF.

A word on this clonotype: The germline gene is not matched at one end of the junction; a read error may be the cause. The rearrangement uses TRBV11-2 and TRBJ2-1; D perhaps matches TRBD2 (5 bases). Germline assignment: CDR1 SGHAT and CDR2 FQNNGV. The CDR3 covers 15 residues. In DNA form, the CDR3 reads TGTGCCAGCAACTTGAGACTAACGATGGGCAATGTGCAGTTCTTC. It specifies CASNLRLTMGNVQFF.

About this clonotype: This may arise from a read error, as a much more abundant clone is one base away. The chain recombines TRBV29-1 with TRBJ2-3, with a weak D call TRBD1 (5 bases). The assigned J gene may be wrong: the sequence end matches TRBJ1-5 better. Germline V gene data show CDR1 as SQVTM and CDR2 as ANQGSEA. This CDR3 spans 14 amino acids. The CDR3 DNA follows: TGCAGCGCGCCGGGGGGGTCCCCGGCAGATACGCAGCATTTT. It specifies CSAPGGSPADTQHF.